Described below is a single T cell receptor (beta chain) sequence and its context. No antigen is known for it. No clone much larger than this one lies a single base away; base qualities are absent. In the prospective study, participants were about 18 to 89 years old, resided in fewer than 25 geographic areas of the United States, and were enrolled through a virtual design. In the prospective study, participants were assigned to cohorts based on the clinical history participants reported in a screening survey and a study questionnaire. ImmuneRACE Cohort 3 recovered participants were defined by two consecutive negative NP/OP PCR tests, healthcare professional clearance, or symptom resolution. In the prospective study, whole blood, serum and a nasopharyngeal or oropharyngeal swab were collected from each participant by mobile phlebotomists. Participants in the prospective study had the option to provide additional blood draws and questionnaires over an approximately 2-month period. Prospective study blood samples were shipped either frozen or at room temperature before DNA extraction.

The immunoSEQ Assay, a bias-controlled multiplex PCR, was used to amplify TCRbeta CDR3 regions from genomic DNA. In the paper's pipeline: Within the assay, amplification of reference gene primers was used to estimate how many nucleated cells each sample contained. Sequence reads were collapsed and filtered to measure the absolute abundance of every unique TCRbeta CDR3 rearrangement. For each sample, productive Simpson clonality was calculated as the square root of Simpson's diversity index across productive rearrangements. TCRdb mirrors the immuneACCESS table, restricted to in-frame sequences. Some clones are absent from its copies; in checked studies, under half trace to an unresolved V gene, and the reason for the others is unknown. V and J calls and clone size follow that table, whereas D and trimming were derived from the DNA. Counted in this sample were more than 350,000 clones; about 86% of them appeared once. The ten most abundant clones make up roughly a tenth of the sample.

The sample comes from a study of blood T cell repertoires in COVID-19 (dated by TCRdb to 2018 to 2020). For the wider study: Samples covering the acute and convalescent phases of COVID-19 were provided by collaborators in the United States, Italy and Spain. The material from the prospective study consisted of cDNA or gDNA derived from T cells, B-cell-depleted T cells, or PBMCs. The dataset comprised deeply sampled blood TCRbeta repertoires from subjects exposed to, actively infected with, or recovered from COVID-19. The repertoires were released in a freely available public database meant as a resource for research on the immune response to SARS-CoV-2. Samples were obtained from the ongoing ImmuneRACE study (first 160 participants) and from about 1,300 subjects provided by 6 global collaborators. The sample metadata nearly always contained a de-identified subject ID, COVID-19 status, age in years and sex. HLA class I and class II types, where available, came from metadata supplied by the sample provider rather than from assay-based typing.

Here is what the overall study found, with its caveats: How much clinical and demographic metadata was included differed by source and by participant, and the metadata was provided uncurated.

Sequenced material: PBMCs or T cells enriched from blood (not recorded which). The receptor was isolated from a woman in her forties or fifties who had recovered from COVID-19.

The CDR3 corresponds to CASSHSPGTGGPQYF. The nucleotide sequence is given as TGTGCCAGCAGCCACTCACCTGGGACAGGTGGGCCGCAGTACTTC. The rearrangement joined TRBV16 to TRBJ2-7, and 8 bases in between align with TRBD1. CDR1 and CDR2, per the germline V gene, are KGHSY and FQNENV. The CDR3, cysteine through phenylalanine, is 15 amino acids long. Only the CDR3 DNA is retained, 45 bases long and in frame from the first base. V ends up 3 bases short and J 9 bases short, with an unmatched junction base count of 13.